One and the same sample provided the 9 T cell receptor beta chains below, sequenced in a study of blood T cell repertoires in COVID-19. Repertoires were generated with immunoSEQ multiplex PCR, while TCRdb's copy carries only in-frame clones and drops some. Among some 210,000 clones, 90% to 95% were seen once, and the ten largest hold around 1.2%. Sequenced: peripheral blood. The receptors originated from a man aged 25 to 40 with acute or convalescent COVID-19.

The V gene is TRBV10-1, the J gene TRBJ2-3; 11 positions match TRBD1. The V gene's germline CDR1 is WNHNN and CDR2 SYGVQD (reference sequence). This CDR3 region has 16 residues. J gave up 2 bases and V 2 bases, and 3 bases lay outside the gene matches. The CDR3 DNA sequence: TGCGCCAGCAGTGAGGGACAGGGGGCATTCACAGATACGCAGTATTTT. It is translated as CASSEGQGAFTDTQYF.

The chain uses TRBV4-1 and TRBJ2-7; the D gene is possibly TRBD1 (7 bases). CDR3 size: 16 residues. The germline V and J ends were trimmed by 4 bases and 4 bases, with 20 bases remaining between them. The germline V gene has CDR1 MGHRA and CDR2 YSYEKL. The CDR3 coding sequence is TGCGCCAGCAGCCGACGCGGGACAGCCATGGATTACGAGCAGTACTTC. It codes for CASSRRGTAMDYEQYF.

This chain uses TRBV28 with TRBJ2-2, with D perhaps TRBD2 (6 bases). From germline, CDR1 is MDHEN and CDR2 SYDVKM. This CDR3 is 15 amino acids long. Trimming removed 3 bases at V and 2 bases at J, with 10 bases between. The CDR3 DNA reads TGTGCCAGCAGTTTTAGCGGAGCTAACACCGGGGAGCTGTTTTTT. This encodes CASSFSGANTGELFF.

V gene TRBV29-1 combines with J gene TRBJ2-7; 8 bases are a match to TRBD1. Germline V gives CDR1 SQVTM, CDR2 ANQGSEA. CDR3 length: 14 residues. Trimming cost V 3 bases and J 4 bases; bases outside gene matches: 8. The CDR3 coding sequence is TGCAGCGTTGATCGGCAGGGGGCTGGATACGAGCAGTACTTC. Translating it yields CSVDRQGAGYEQYF.

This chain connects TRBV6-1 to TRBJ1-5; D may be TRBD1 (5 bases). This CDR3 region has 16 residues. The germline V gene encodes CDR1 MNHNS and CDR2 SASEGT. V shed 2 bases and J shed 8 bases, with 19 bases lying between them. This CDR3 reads CASSEPAQGRREPQHF. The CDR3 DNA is TGTGCCAGCAGTGAACCCGCCCAGGGAAGGAGGGAGCCCCAGCATTTT.

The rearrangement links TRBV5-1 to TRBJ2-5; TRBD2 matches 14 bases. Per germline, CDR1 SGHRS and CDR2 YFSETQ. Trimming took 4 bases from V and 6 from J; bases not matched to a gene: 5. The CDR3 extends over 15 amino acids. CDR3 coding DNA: TGCGCCAGCAGCCCCGGGACTAGCGGGAGAAAGACCCAGTACTTC. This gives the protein CASSPGTSGRKTQYF.

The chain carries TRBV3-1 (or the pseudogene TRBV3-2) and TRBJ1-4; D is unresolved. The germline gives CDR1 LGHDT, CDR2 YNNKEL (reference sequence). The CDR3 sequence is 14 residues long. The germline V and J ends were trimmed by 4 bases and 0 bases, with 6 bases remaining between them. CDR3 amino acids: CASSLGATNEKLFF. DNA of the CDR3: TGTGCCAGCAGCCTTGGAGCAACTAATGAAAAACTGTTTTTT.

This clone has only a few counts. The CDR3: CASSLGTGRHEQFF. CDR3 sequence (DNA): TGTGCCAGCAGCTTAGGAACAGGGAGACATGAGCAGTTCTTC. This chain links TRBV11-2 with TRBJ2-1, with D possibly TRBD1 on 6 matching bases. Per the germline V gene, CDR1 is SGHAT and CDR2 is FQNNGV. The V end was cut by 1 base, the J end by 8 bases, with 12 bases between. The CDR3 is 14 amino acids.

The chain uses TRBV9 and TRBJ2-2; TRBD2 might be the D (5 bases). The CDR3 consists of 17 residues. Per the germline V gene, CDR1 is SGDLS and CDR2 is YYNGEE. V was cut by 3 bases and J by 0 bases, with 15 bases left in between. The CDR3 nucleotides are TGTGCCAGCAGCGCGGGCCGATTAGCGACGAACACCGGGGAGCTGTTTTTT. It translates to CASSAGRLATNTGELFF.